These T cell receptor beta chains were read from a single sample in a study of cytomegalovirus exposure and HLA in healthy donors. The data were produced by immunoSEQ multiplex PCR, yet TCRdb's version contains in-frame clones alone and is incomplete. The sample has 70,000 to 80,000 clones, and its top ten clones hold 2.5% to 3%. The sample comprised PBMCs. These receptors originate from a man in his forties or fifties in good health and CMV-seronegative. Each CDR3 is given with its conserved first and last residue. Fields, in order: D gene, clone size, J gene, V gene, CDR3 DNA, CDR3 protein. D genes are given only for firm matches. Clone size is shown for a subset of rows, as once, few, many or a class of expanded clone.

d_call: -; clone_size: -; j_call: TRBJ1-1; v_call: TRBV29-1; cdr3_nt: TGCAGCGTCGTAAGGACAGCCAACACTGAAGCTTTCTTT; cdr3_aa: CSVVRTANTEAFF
d_call: TRBD1; clone_size: -; j_call: TRBJ2-1; v_call: TRBV29-1; cdr3_nt: TGCAGCGGACTTACTCCCGGACAGGGCGCCAATGAGCAGTTCTTC; cdr3_aa: CSGLTPGQGANEQFF
d_call: TRBD1; clone_size: -; j_call: TRBJ2-5; v_call: TRBV10-3; cdr3_nt: TGTGCCATCAGTGACAGGGGGCGAGAGACCCAGTACTTC; cdr3_aa: CAISDRGRETQYF
d_call: -; clone_size: -; j_call: TRBJ2-1; v_call: TRBV6-5; cdr3_nt: TGTGCCAGCAGCTCCCAGGTCGGAGAGCAGTTCTTC; cdr3_aa: CASSSQVGEQFF
d_call: TRBD1; clone_size: -; j_call: TRBJ2-7; v_call: TRBV11-2; cdr3_nt: TGTGCCAGCAGCTTAGGGTTTGCTGACAGGGGGCCCGAGCAGTACTTC; cdr3_aa: CASSLGFADRGPEQYF
d_call: TRBD2; clone_size: -; j_call: TRBJ2-1; v_call: TRBV6-1; cdr3_nt: TGTGCCAGCAGTGAAGGGCCCCTAGCGGGGGGTTACAATGAGCAGTTCTTC; cdr3_aa: CASSEGPLAGGYNEQFF
d_call: -; clone_size: -; j_call: TRBJ1-1; v_call: TRBV5-1; cdr3_nt: TGCGCCAGCAGCTTCTCCGGGAGCACTGAAGCTTTCTTT; cdr3_aa: CASSFSGSTEAFF
d_call: -; clone_size: -; j_call: TRBJ1-1; v_call: TRBV6-1; cdr3_nt: TGTGCCGCGGGGTTCGGGAGTATGAACACTGAAGCTTTCTTT; cdr3_aa: CAAGFGSMNTEAFF
d_call: -; clone_size: -; j_call: TRBJ1-2; v_call: TRBV6-6; cdr3_nt: TGTGCCAGCAGTTACAGCCCAGGGGTAGGGTATGGCTACACCTTC; cdr3_aa: CASSYSPGVGYGYTF
d_call: -; clone_size: -; j_call: TRBJ2-7; v_call: TRBV2; cdr3_nt: TGTGCCAGCAAGACAGATTCCTACGAGCAGTACTTC; cdr3_aa: CASKTDSYEQYF
d_call: -; clone_size: -; j_call: TRBJ2-3; v_call: TRBV7-3; cdr3_nt: TGTGCCAGCAGCTTCGACCCGGGGGATACGCAGTATTTT; cdr3_aa: CASSFDPGDTQYF
d_call: TRBD1; clone_size: -; j_call: TRBJ2-7; v_call: TRBV6-5; cdr3_nt: TGTGCCAGCAGTTACTCGGGGACAGGGGGCACCTACGAGCAGTACTTC; cdr3_aa: CASSYSGTGGTYEQYF
d_call: -; clone_size: -; j_call: TRBJ2-1; v_call: TRBV27; cdr3_nt: TGTGCCAGCAGTTTATCGGCCACGCGGGAGCAGTTCTTC; cdr3_aa: CASSLSATREQFF
d_call: TRBD1; clone_size: -; j_call: TRBJ1-6; v_call: TRBV14; cdr3_nt: TGTGCCAGCAGCCAACTCGGGGACAGGGACTATAATTCACCCCTCCACTTT; cdr3_aa: CASSQLGDRDYNSPLHF
d_call: TRBD2; clone_size: -; j_call: TRBJ2-7; v_call: TRBV27; cdr3_nt: TGTGCCAGTAGTTTCGGGACTAGCGGGGGCGAGCAGTACTTC; cdr3_aa: CASSFGTSGGEQYF
d_call: TRBD2; clone_size: -; j_call: TRBJ2-3; v_call: TRBV6-5; cdr3_nt: TGTGCCAGCAGTTACACTAGCGGTCGCACAGATACGCAGTATTTT; cdr3_aa: CASSYTSGRTDTQYF
d_call: TRBD1; clone_size: -; j_call: TRBJ2-5; v_call: TRBV5-1; cdr3_nt: TGCGCCAGCAGCGCCGTCCCGGGACAGGGCGAGACCCAGTACTTC; cdr3_aa: CASSAVPGQGETQYF
d_call: -; clone_size: -; j_call: TRBJ2-3; v_call: TRBV7-9; cdr3_nt: TGTGCCAGCACCCTAATCCCCACAGATACGCAGTATTTT; cdr3_aa: CASTLIPTDTQYF
d_call: TRBD1; clone_size: -; j_call: TRBJ2-7; v_call: TRBV7-8; cdr3_nt: TGTGCCAGCAGCCTGGACAGGGACGAGCAGTACTTC; cdr3_aa: CASSLDRDEQYF
d_call: TRBD2; clone_size: -; j_call: TRBJ2-3; v_call: TRBV7-9; cdr3_nt: TGTGCCAGCAGCCAGCTAGCGGGGGGCCCACTTGGCACAGATACGCAGTATTTT; cdr3_aa: CASSQLAGGPLGTDTQYF
d_call: -; clone_size: -; j_call: TRBJ2-3; v_call: TRBV5-1; cdr3_nt: TGCGCCAGCAGCGAGGACACAGATACGCAGTATTTT; cdr3_aa: CASSEDTDTQYF
d_call: -; clone_size: -; j_call: TRBJ2-2; v_call: TRBV7-8; cdr3_nt: TGTGCCGCGACCCCTAGGGGGGGCGGACCCGGGGAGCTGTTTTTT; cdr3_aa: CAATPRGGGPGELFF
d_call: -; clone_size: -; j_call: TRBJ1-1; v_call: TRBV6-1; cdr3_nt: TGTGCCAGCACTTCCAGGGTCGCGAACACTGAAGCTTTCTTT; cdr3_aa: CASTSRVANTEAFF
d_call: TRBD1; clone_size: -; j_call: TRBJ2-5; v_call: TRBV7-9; cdr3_nt: TGTGCCAGCAGCCCCGGGACAGAAGAGACCCAGTACTTC; cdr3_aa: CASSPGTEETQYF
d_call: -; clone_size: -; j_call: TRBJ1-1; v_call: TRBV5-1; cdr3_nt: TGCGCCAGCGGACAAGAGACAGCGTCTGAAGCTTTCTTT; cdr3_aa: CASGQETASEAFF
d_call: TRBD2; clone_size: medium-sized; j_call: TRBJ2-1; v_call: TRBV7-9; cdr3_nt: TGTGCCAGCAGCGGACGGCTAGCGGGGTACAATGAGCAGTTCTTC; cdr3_aa: CASSGRLAGYNEQFF
d_call: -; clone_size: -; j_call: TRBJ2-5; v_call: TRBV5-1; cdr3_nt: TGTGCCAGCAGCGCTTACCGGGGTGAGGAGACCCAGTACTTC; cdr3_aa: CASSAYRGEETQYF
d_call: -; clone_size: -; j_call: TRBJ1-6; v_call: TRBV21-1; cdr3_nt: TGTGCCAGCAGCCAGAGGACTAGGTGTGGGTACTCCTATAATTCACCCCTCCACTTT; cdr3_aa: CASSQRTRCGYSYNSPLHF
d_call: TRBD1; clone_size: -; j_call: TRBJ2-3; v_call: TRBV29-1; cdr3_nt: TGCAGCGTCCGACAGGGGGCTACAGATACGCAGTATTTT; cdr3_aa: CSVRQGATDTQYF
d_call: -; clone_size: -; j_call: TRBJ2-3; v_call: TRBV5-6; cdr3_nt: TGTGCCAGCAGCCCGGGAGTAGGGGCCGCGCAGTATTTT; cdr3_aa: CASSPGVGAAQYF
d_call: -; clone_size: -; j_call: TRBJ2-5; v_call: TRBV2; cdr3_nt: TGTGCGACCCAAAGGCGCGACTTCCAAGAGACCCAGTACTTC; cdr3_aa: CATQRRDFQETQYF
d_call: TRBD1; clone_size: -; j_call: TRBJ1-6; v_call: TRBV28; cdr3_nt: TGTGCCAGCAGTTATGGACAGGGGAACGAATCACCCCTCCACTTT; cdr3_aa: CASSYGQGNESPLHF
d_call: -; clone_size: -; j_call: TRBJ1-4; v_call: TRBV30; cdr3_nt: TGTGCCTGGAGTCGCGGGTCTGAAAAACTGTTTTTT; cdr3_aa: CAWSRGSEKLFF
d_call: -; clone_size: -; j_call: TRBJ1-1; v_call: TRBV5-1; cdr3_nt: TGCGCCAGCAGCAGGCGGGGTGAGAACACTGAAGCTTTCTTT; cdr3_aa: CASSRRGENTEAFF
d_call: -; clone_size: -; j_call: TRBJ1-2; v_call: TRBV5-1; cdr3_nt: TGCGCCAGCAGACCCGACGGACTCTATGGCTACACCTTC; cdr3_aa: CASRPDGLYGYTF
d_call: -; clone_size: -; j_call: TRBJ2-7; v_call: TRBV6-1; cdr3_nt: TGTGCCAGCAGTGAAGCGCGTTACGAGCAGTACTTC; cdr3_aa: CASSEARYEQYF
d_call: -; clone_size: -; j_call: TRBJ2-2; v_call: TRBV7-3; cdr3_nt: TGTGCCAGCAGCGCCACGAGTTTTGGCGGGGAGCTGTTTTTT; cdr3_aa: CASSATSFGGELFF
d_call: -; clone_size: -; j_call: TRBJ1-2; v_call: TRBV30; cdr3_nt: TGTGCCCCTGCGAGGCGACGGGATGGCTACACCTTC; cdr3_aa: CAPARRRDGYTF
d_call: -; clone_size: -; j_call: TRBJ1-3; v_call: TRBV6-1; cdr3_nt: TGTGCCAGCAGTGAAACCGGGTCTGGAAACACCATATATTTT; cdr3_aa: CASSETGSGNTIYF
d_call: -; clone_size: -; j_call: TRBJ2-3; v_call: TRBV7-9; cdr3_nt: TGTGCCAGCAGCTTAGGAATTGGTCAGGCCACAGATACGCAGTATTTT; cdr3_aa: CASSLGIGQATDTQYF
d_call: TRBD1; clone_size: -; j_call: TRBJ1-6; v_call: TRBV2; cdr3_nt: TGTGCCAGCAAAATACAGGGGGCAGCCTATAATTCACCCCTCCACTTT; cdr3_aa: CASKIQGAAYNSPLHF
d_call: TRBD1; clone_size: -; j_call: TRBJ1-3; v_call: TRBV28; cdr3_nt: TGTGCCAGCAGTTTCGGGGACAGGGGGCGGTTAACTGGAAACACCATATATTTT; cdr3_aa: CASSFGDRGRLTGNTIYF
d_call: -; clone_size: -; j_call: TRBJ2-6; v_call: TRBV13; cdr3_nt: TGTGCCAGCAGGCGCATAGGAGACTCTGGGGCCAACGTCCTGACTTTC; cdr3_aa: CASRRIGDSGANVLTF
d_call: -; clone_size: -; j_call: TRBJ1-2; v_call: TRBV28; cdr3_nt: TGTGCCAGCAGTTTAGGGCAGTACGATGGCTACACCTTC; cdr3_aa: CASSLGQYDGYTF
d_call: TRBD1; clone_size: -; j_call: TRBJ1-4; v_call: TRBV10-1; cdr3_nt: TGCGCCAGCAGCCCGACCGGGACAGGGGCCTTCGTAGAGGAAAAACTGTTTTTT; cdr3_aa: CASSPTGTGAFVEEKLFF
d_call: -; clone_size: -; j_call: TRBJ1-3; v_call: TRBV9; cdr3_nt: TGTGCCAGCAGCGCCCCGGAGGGAAGTGCTGGAAACACCATATATTTT; cdr3_aa: CASSAPEGSAGNTIYF
d_call: -; clone_size: -; j_call: TRBJ1-1; v_call: TRBV19; cdr3_nt: TGTGCCAGTAGTATACAAATGAACACTGAAGCTTTCTTT; cdr3_aa: CASSIQMNTEAFF
d_call: -; clone_size: -; j_call: TRBJ2-7; v_call: TRBV10-3; cdr3_nt: TGTGCCATCAGCAGACAGGACTACGAGCAGTACTTC; cdr3_aa: CAISRQDYEQYF
d_call: -; clone_size: -; j_call: TRBJ1-1; v_call: TRBV29-1; cdr3_nt: TGCAGCGTTCGCACCCAAGCGGGGATTGACACTGAAGCTTTCTTT; cdr3_aa: CSVRTQAGIDTEAFF
d_call: -; clone_size: -; j_call: TRBJ1-5; v_call: TRBV13; cdr3_nt: TGTGCCAGCAGCTTAGGTGGGGGGGGATGGCGCAATCAGCCCCAGCATTTT; cdr3_aa: CASSLGGGGWRNQPQHF
d_call: -; clone_size: -; j_call: TRBJ1-1; v_call: TRBV6-5; cdr3_nt: TGTGCCAGCAGATACCGGGGGAACACTGAAGCTTTCTTT; cdr3_aa: CASRYRGNTEAFF
d_call: TRBD2; clone_size: -; j_call: TRBJ2-5; v_call: TRBV9; cdr3_nt: TGTGCCAGCAGCGTAGGGGCGGGGGGCCTACAAGAGACCCAGTACTTC; cdr3_aa: CASSVGAGGLQETQYF
d_call: TRBD1; clone_size: -; j_call: TRBJ1-6; v_call: TRBV5-4; cdr3_nt: TGTGCCAGCAGCCGGGACAGAAATTCACCCCTCCACTTT; cdr3_aa: CASSRDRNSPLHF
d_call: -; clone_size: -; j_call: TRBJ1-5; v_call: TRBV7-2; cdr3_nt: TGTGCCAGCAGCTTAGCGGGCGGGGGCAATCAGCCCCAGCATTTT; cdr3_aa: CASSLAGGGNQPQHF
d_call: TRBD1; clone_size: -; j_call: TRBJ1-6; v_call: TRBV6-6; cdr3_nt: TGTGCCAGCAGATATTCCCGGGACAGCAATTCACCCCTCCACTTT; cdr3_aa: CASRYSRDSNSPLHF
d_call: TRBD2; clone_size: -; j_call: TRBJ2-7; v_call: TRBV7-8; cdr3_nt: TGTGCCACCCGGGGGGGTATGTCCTACGAGCAGTACTTC; cdr3_aa: CATRGGMSYEQYF
d_call: TRBD2; clone_size: -; j_call: TRBJ2-2; v_call: TRBV6-5; cdr3_nt: TGTGCCAGCAGGTGGCGGGGGGCCGGGGAGCTGTTTTTT; cdr3_aa: CASRWRGAGELFF
d_call: -; clone_size: -; j_call: TRBJ1-5; v_call: TRBV19; cdr3_nt: TGTGCCAGTAGTGACCATACAGGGTTCGGGGATCAGCCCCAGCATTTT; cdr3_aa: CASSDHTGFGDQPQHF
d_call: -; clone_size: -; j_call: TRBJ1-3; v_call: TRBV6-1; cdr3_nt: TGTGCCAGCAGTGAATCAGGAACTGGAAACACCATATATTTT; cdr3_aa: CASSESGTGNTIYF
d_call: TRBD1; clone_size: -; j_call: TRBJ1-6; v_call: TRBV5-1; cdr3_nt: TGCGCCAGCACCACAGGGGCTAATTCACCCCTCCACTTT; cdr3_aa: CASTTGANSPLHF